At least ten counts were recorded for the clone carrying this T cell receptor beta chain. Its specificity is unknown. This specimen belongs to a study of identical twins. Study conclusions and caveats: Conclusions relied on cross-sectional statistical analysis, not following the same donors. Less excess twin sharing appeared in beta out-of-frame sequences.

TCRdb processed the 5' RACE reads anew with MiXCR; each CDR3 protein has one entry. The data hold some 590,000 distinct CDR3 sequences, with just under 10% observed a single time. These data also formed part of another study, on yellow fever vaccine responses in identical twins. That work adds: A vaccine T cell response that seemed partly convergent and partly personalized was reported in twins.

The source of this sequence is a woman aged 18-35 years in good health. Sample: PBMCs.

The CDR3 spells CASSFTTQGRRDGYTF. The DNA for the CDR3 is TGTGCCAGCAGTTTTACCACTCAGGGGCGTCGGGATGGCTACACCTTC. The chain employs TRBV12-3 or TRBV12-4 and TRBJ1-2; perhaps TRBD1 as D (6 bases). This CDR3 is 16 amino acids long. Deletions cut 3 bases from V and 6 bases from J, with 20 bases between.